These 3 T cell receptor beta chains share one sample of origin, sequenced in a study of T cell responses to AZD1222 COVID-19 vaccine. Some clones are missing from TCRdb's copy, which holds only in-frame ones; the method was immunoSEQ multiplex PCR. The sample has about 110,000 clones, 70% to 90% seen once. Here the sequenced sample was peripheral blood, taken 28 days after the second AZD1222 dose. These receptors were obtained from an adult who received the AZD1222 COVID-19 vaccine.

As DNA, the CDR3 is TGTGCCAGCAGCTGGGGGATCGATCAGCCCCAGCATTTT. This codes for CASSWGIDQPQHF. The chain has TRBV13 and TRBJ1-5; TRBD1 might be the D (5 bases). The CDR3 contains 13 residues. The germline CDR1 and CDR2 sequences are PRHDT and FYEKMQ (reference sequence). Trimming removed 4 bases at V and 5 bases at J, with 9 bases between.

This chain connects TRBV27 to TRBJ2-2; D is ambiguous. V was clipped by 5 bases and J by 2 bases, with 12 bases between them. The CDR3 has 15 residues. Germline V gene sequence: CDR1 MNHEY, CDR2 SMNVEV (reference sequence). DNA for the CDR3: TGTGCCAGCAGTCCGAGGACCGCAAACACCGGGGAGCTGTTTTTT. It codes for CASSPRTANTGELFF.

V gene TRBV12-3 or TRBV12-4 combines with J gene TRBJ1-1, with D maybe TRBD1 (6 bases). The length of the CDR3 is 13 residues. V shed 3 bases and J shed 4 bases, with 9 bases lying between them. CDR3 residues: CASSFQGTTEAFF. In DNA, the CDR3 is TGTGCCAGCAGTTTTCAGGGGACCACTGAAGCTTTCTTT.